This TCR beta chain stems from a study of T cells in Graves' hyperthyroidism and ophthalmopathy. General study points: The model anticipated ophthalmopathy a median about 7.1 months pre-onset. Within blood appeared most thyroid clonotypes that had expanded above 0.001.

Patients affected by ophthalmopathy presented a Clinical Activity Score of at least 3, a NOSPECS grade of at least 4, and disease duration below 3 months. The length of the CDR3 is 14 residues. The J segment lost 6 bases and the V segment lost 4 bases, leaving 8 bases of the junction unmatched. Germline CDR1 MNHEY, CDR2 SMNVEV (reference sequence). In the case of this clonotype: Its matching antigen is unknown.

Amplified TCR beta CDR3 regions derived from RNA transcripts. HTBI primers drove first-round RT-PCR of the TCR CDR3. Using its own MiXCR run on the multiplex PCR reads, TCRdb lists one record per CDR3 protein. The data hold roughly 250,000 distinct CDR3 sequences, with less than 20% observed a single time. V usage is TRBV27 and J usage is TRBJ2-7; 8 bases line up with TRBD1. The material sequenced was blood. This clonotype was sampled from a woman between 18 and 30 years old with Graves' ophthalmopathy. CDR3 in amino acids: CASSWAGGHSEQYF. The CDR3, as DNA: TGTGCCAGCAGTTGGGCAGGGGGCCACAGCGAGCAGTACTTC.